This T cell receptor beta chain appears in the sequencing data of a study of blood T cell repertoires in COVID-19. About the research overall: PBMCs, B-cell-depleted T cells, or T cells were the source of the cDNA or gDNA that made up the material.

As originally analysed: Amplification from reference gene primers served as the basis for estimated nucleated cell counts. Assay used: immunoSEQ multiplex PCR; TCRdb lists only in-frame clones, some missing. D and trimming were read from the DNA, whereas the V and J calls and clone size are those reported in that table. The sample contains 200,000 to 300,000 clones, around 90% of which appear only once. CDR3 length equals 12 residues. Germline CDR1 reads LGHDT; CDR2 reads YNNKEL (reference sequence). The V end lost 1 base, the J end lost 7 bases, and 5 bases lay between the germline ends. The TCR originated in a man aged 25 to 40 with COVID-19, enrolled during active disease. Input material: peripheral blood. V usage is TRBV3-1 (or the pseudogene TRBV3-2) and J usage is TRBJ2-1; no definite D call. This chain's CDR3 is CASSQVLNEQFF. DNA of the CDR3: TGTGCCAGCAGCCAAGTTCTAAATGAGCAGTTCTTC.